Below are 15 T cell receptor beta chains sequenced from a single sample in a study of cytomegalovirus exposure and HLA in healthy donors. The primer mix had 60 Vbeta and 13 Jbeta primers. The table came from immunoSEQ multiplex PCR; TCRdb's copy has only in-frame clones and leaves some out. The sample includes about 180,000 clones, approximately 80% of them seen just once. Sequencing was performed on PBMCs. Receptors were obtained from a girl aged 10-17 years in good health and CMV-seropositive.

The genes are TRBV6-5 and TRBJ2-1; 7 positions agree with TRBD2. The V gene's germline CDR1 is MNHEY and CDR2 SVGAGI. The V gene end was trimmed by 5 bases and the J gene end by 6 bases; junction bases not matched to a gene: 10. CDR3 length: 15 residues. The CDR3 DNA reads as TGTGCCAGCAGTAAAAGCGGGAATCCAACCAATGAGCAGTTCTTC. Protein product: CASSKSGNPTNEQFF.

In this sample, this clone turned up once. The gene calls are TRBV6-5 and TRBJ1-1, with D perhaps TRBD1 (5 bases). The CDR3 length is 15 residues. V lost 2 bases and J 4 bases, leaving 14 bases between the germline ends. The germline V gene encodes CDR1 MNHEY and CDR2 SVGAGI. Written as DNA, the CDR3 is TGTGCCAGCAGTTACCAAGGACATTTGGGCACTGAAGCTTTCTTT. Translation gives CASSYQGHLGTEAFF.

This clone was counted a few times. The rearrangement joins TRBV2 to TRBJ1-4, with D unclear. The CDR3 runs to 11 residues. The germline V gene encodes CDR1 SNHLY and CDR2 FYNNEI. V was clipped by 7 bases and J by 14 bases, with 14 bases between them. The chain's CDR3 is CASTISSRLFF. The CDR3 DNA is TGTGCCAGCACGATCAGTTCGAGGCTGTTTTTT.

The rearrangement links TRBV29-1 to TRBJ1-1, with D possibly being TRBD1 (5 bases). Germline V lookup: CDR1 SQVTM, CDR2 ANQGSEA. CDR3 length: 11 residues. Between the trimmed V and J ends, which lost 5 bases and 5 bases, there was a span of 9 bases. CDR3: CSVQGGTEAFF. The CDR3 DNA reads TGCAGCGTTCAGGGAGGGACTGAAGCTTTCTTT.

This clone showed up just a few times. The chain is built from TRBV5-4 and TRBJ1-1, with TRBD1 identical over 7 bases. The V segment lost 0 bases and the J segment 0 bases; nucleotides outside the gene matches: 8. Germline lookup yields CDR1 SGHNT and CDR2 YYREEE (reference sequence). This CDR3 contains 17 residues. In DNA form, the CDR3 reads TGTGCCAGCAGCTTGGCCCCTTTGGGACAGATGAACACTGAAGCTTTCTTT. Its protein is CASSLAPLGQMNTEAFF.

This chain uses TRBV6-6 with TRBJ2-7; 8 bases match TRBD1. After removal of 4 bases from V and 4 bases from J, the junction contained 12 bases not matched to a gene. CDR3 length: 16 amino acids. The germline V gene encodes CDR1 MNHNY and CDR2 SVGAGI (reference sequence). The CDR3 loop reads CASSSGETGVAYEQYF. In DNA, the CDR3 is TGTGCCAGCAGTTCAGGCGAGACAGGGGTGGCTTACGAGCAGTACTTC.

The chain carries TRBV30 and TRBJ2-5, with TRBD1 matching over 8 bases. The length of the CDR3 is 15 residues. The V gene's germline CDR1 is GTSNPN and CDR2 SVGIG (reference sequence). After removal of 1 base from V and 9 bases from J, the junction contained 13 bases not matched to a gene. The CDR3 loop is CAWSGDRRSKVAQYF. CDR3 in DNA: TGTGCCTGGAGTGGGGACAGGCGTAGCAAAGTGGCCCAGTACTTC. The entire variable domain, with the rest obtained from reference TRBV30 and TRBJ2-5, is as follows: SQTIHQWPATLVQPVGSPLSLECTVEGTSNPNLYWYRQAAGRGLQLLFYSVGIGQISSEVPQNLSASRPQDRQFILSSKKLLLSDSGFYLCAWSGDRRSKVAQYFGPGTRLLVL.

The chain couples TRBV19 to TRBJ2-7, with 10 bases fitting TRBD2. The V segment lost 5 bases and the J segment 3 bases; nucleotides outside the gene matches: 10. In germline, CDR1 is LNHDA, CDR2 SQIVND (reference sequence). This CDR3 region has 16 residues. CDR3 region: CASSSWASGRFYEQYF. In nucleotides, the CDR3 is TGTGCCAGTAGTTCCTGGGCTAGCGGGAGATTCTACGAGCAGTACTTC.

This clone has a handful of counts. The V and J genes are TRBV4-2 and TRBJ2-3; 7 bases are a match to TRBD2. Germline CDR1 and CDR2: LGHNA and YNFKEQ. J lost 4 bases, V lost 0 bases, and 4 bases had no gene match. The CDR3 spans 15 residues. CDR3 nucleotide sequence: TGTGCCAGCAGCCAAGAGGGAGGGACCGCAGATACGCAGTATTTT. It translates to CASSQEGGTADTQYF.

This clone was seen only once. The CDR3 protein is CASTTGLQPQHF. The CDR3 DNA follows: TGTGCCAGCACAACAGGGCTTCAGCCCCAGCATTTT. The chain is built from TRBV27 and TRBJ1-5; possible D gene TRBD1, 6 bases. This CDR3 contains 12 residues. The germline gives CDR1 MNHEY, CDR2 SMNVEV (reference sequence). V lost 7 bases to trimming and J lost 6 bases, with 10 bases between them.

This chain links TRBV5-6 with TRBJ2-6; D not certain. This CDR3 is 17 amino acids long. Trimming pared 0 bases from V and 0 bases from J, leaving 10 bases between. CDR1 and CDR2 from the germline V gene are SGHDT and YYEEEE. The CDR3 is CASSLGALLSGANVLTF. The CDR3 coding sequence is TGTGCCAGCAGCTTGGGGGCCCTACTCTCTGGGGCCAACGTCCTGACTTTC.

This clone came up once. The chain couples TRBV12-1 to TRBJ1-1. TRBV12-1 is an annotated pseudogene. This CDR3 has 15 amino acids. CDR3: CASSRKFTGNLEAFF. As DNA, the CDR3 is TGTGCCAGCAGCCGAAAATTCACCGGGAACCTTGAAGCTTTCTTT.

J is TRBJ2-5 and V is TRBV5-1, with 9 bases lining up with TRBD2. The J call is in doubt because the DNA end fits TRBJ2-7 better. CDR1 SGHRS and CDR2 YFSETQ come from the germline V gene. The CDR3 consists of 15 residues. This CDR3 reads CASSLGVAGVNEQYF. The CDR3 nucleotides are TGCGCCAGCAGCTTGGGGGTAGCGGGAGTGAACGAGCAGTACTTC.

The chain links TRBV18 to TRBJ2-7; 11 nucleotides align to TRBD1. There are 18 residues in the CDR3. Losses at the gene ends were 3 bases for V and 3 bases for J; bases not matched to a gene: 13. Germline values: CDR1 KGHSH, CDR2 LQKENI. Here the CDR3 DNA reads TGTGCCAGCTCACCCCTTCCCCCCGGGACAGGGGGTTTCTACGAGCAGTACTTC. Encoded protein: CASSPLPPGTGGFYEQYF.

This clone has a single count. This sequence joins TRBV29-1 and TRBJ1-2; D perhaps matches TRBD1 (5 bases). The V gene's germline CDR1 is SQVTM and CDR2 ANQGSEA. The CDR3 consists of 15 residues. The V and J ends lost 4 bases and 7 bases respectively, with 22 bases between them. This chain's CDR3 is CSVGLGVPSGGGYTF. The CDR3 DNA is TGCAGCGTTGGCCTCGGAGTGCCCAGCGGGGGTGGCTACACCTTC.